The clone carrying this T cell receptor (beta chain) appeared a few times. Its cognate antigen is unknown. This entry belongs to a study of T cells in localized non-small cell lung cancer. General study results and limits: The greatest T cell clonality was found in uninvolved adjacent lung (higher than in tumor). There were a median roughly 54 of the top 100 tumor clones appearing in adjacent lung. Longer survival (overall) was linked to higher T cell density in blood.

The V end was cut by 0 bases, the J end by 2 bases, with 8 bases between. Germline assignment: CDR1 ENHRY and CDR2 SYGVKD. The CDR3 extends over 15 amino acids. TCRdb keeps only in-frame clones here, not all; method: immunoSEQ multiplex PCR. The table has some 1,800 clones, 25% to 30% seen once; the top ten hold less than 15%. Here the sequenced sample was lung tumor tissue, taken before any cancer treatment. The J gene is TRBJ1-3, the V gene TRBV10-3; tentatively, D is TRBD1 (5 bases). This sequence was found in a woman aged 35-75 years with stage I lung adenocarcinoma. This CDR3 reads CAISESAQAGNTIYF. In DNA form, the CDR3 reads TGTGCCATCAGTGAGTCGGCACAGGCTGGAAACACCATATATTTT.